Below are 5 T cell receptor beta chains sequenced from a single sample in a study of cytomegalovirus exposure and HLA in healthy donors. The study ran its PCR with 60 Vbeta and 13 Jbeta primers. The table came from immunoSEQ multiplex PCR; TCRdb's copy has only in-frame clones and leaves some out. Of more than 85,000 clones listed, 75% to 85% were seen once; the top ten hold around 4%. Sequences were obtained from PBMCs. These receptors all come from a female donor in good health and CMV-seropositive.

The gene calls are TRBV6-5 and TRBJ2-7, with 8 bases identical to TRBD1. The length of the CDR3 is 15 residues. Germline-derived CDR1 and CDR2 are MNHEY and SVGAGI. The V gene end was trimmed by 9 bases and the J gene end by 5 bases; junction bases not matched to a gene: 15. The CDR3 protein is CASKTGGTGDHEQYF. CDR3 bases: TGTGCCAGTAAAACTGGGGGGACAGGCGATCACGAGCAGTACTTC.

V usage is TRBV15 and J usage is TRBJ2-7, with TRBD1 matching over 8 bases. Looked up from germline, CDR1 is LNHNV and CDR2 is YYDKDF (reference sequence). This CDR3 contains 17 residues. The V and J ends lost 0 bases and 3 bases, in that order; junction bases with no gene match: 10. CDR3 loop: CATSRDPTGAGRYEQYF. CDR3 sequence (DNA): TGTGCCACCAGCAGAGACCCGACAGGGGCAGGGCGCTACGAGCAGTACTTC.

The V gene is TRBV29-1, the J gene TRBJ2-2; maybe TRBD2 (5 bases). Trimming stripped 7 bases from V and 6 bases from J, with 9 bases between. Germline assignment: CDR1 SQVTM and CDR2 ANQGSEA. This CDR3 is 11 amino acids long. In DNA form, the CDR3 reads TGCAGCGCCGGGGAAGCCGGGGAGCTGTTTTTT. It encodes CSAGEAGELFF.

The chain combines TRBV19 with TRBJ2-1; TRBD1 matches 7 bases. CDR1 and CDR2 (germline): LNHDA, SQIVND (reference sequence). Trimming at V came to 9 bases and at J to 0 bases, leaving 5 bases not matched to a gene. The CDR3 runs to 14 residues. CDR3 coding DNA: TGTGCCAGCGAAGACAGGGCCTCCTACAATGAGCAGTTCTTC. Its protein product is CASEDRASYNEQFF.

The CDR3 nucleotides read TGTGCCTGGAGTGTACTACCTTTTAATGAAAAACTGTTTTTT. Translation gives CAWSVLPFNEKLFF. The rearrangement uses TRBV30 and TRBJ1-4; no clear D gene. Deletions cut 0 bases from V and 4 bases from J, with 9 bases between. This CDR3 comprises 14 residues. CDR1 GTSNPN and CDR2 SVGIG come from the germline V gene (reference sequence).